The clone carrying this T cell receptor beta chain was detected ten times or more. From germline, CDR1 is MNHNS and CDR2 SASEGT. The V gene lost 5 bases and the J gene lost 7 bases, with 20 bases spanning the gap. The CDR3 contains 16 residues. Clinicians diagnosed patients from clinical symptoms, serum thyroxine and TRAb, thyroid ultrasound and orbital computed tomography. The data belong to a study of T cells in Graves' hyperthyroidism and ophthalmopathy. Study information: Sampling of peripheral blood happened at initial diagnosis, prior to any treatment.

Amplification yielded TCR beta CDR3 regions, with RNA transcripts as the source. Carried out on the TCR CDR3, a first-round RT-PCR used the HTBI primer set. TCRdb recomputed calls from the multiplex PCR reads with MiXCR, one row per CDR3 protein. This repertoire shows 410,000 or so distinct CDR3 sequences, roughly 14% found once; its top ten account for 13%. The TCR comes from a man aged 18 to 30 with Graves' ophthalmopathy. Input material: blood. The chain links TRBV6-1 to TRBJ2-2; D tentatively fits TRBD1 or TRBD2 (5 bases each). The CDR3 protein is CASSRRDRTLIGELFF. The CDR3 DNA is TGTGCCAGCAGTCGCCGGGACCGAACCCTAATCGGGGAGCTGTTTTTT.